This TCR beta chain emerged from a study of T cells after yellow fever vaccination. TCRdb redid the calling of the 5' RACE reads with MiXCR, one entry per CDR3 protein. The sample includes some 340,000 distinct CDR3 sequences, approximately 11% of them seen just once. Whole-study findings and limits: A weaker but faster secondary response was observed, peaking on day 5 versus 15.

V dropped 6 bases and J dropped 2 bases, with 14 bases sitting between them. The CDR3 has 15 residues. The germline CDR1 and CDR2 sequences are MNHEY and SMNVEV (reference sequence). For this clonotype: Its specificity is not known.

Here the sequenced sample was CD4+ T cells sorted from PBMCs, taken 45 days after the yellow fever booster vaccination. The V call is TRBV27, the J call TRBJ1-5; a possible D gene is TRBD1 (5 bases). The sequence was obtained from a young man who received the YFV17D yellow fever vaccine. CDR3 residues: CASRTGASGNQPQHF. CDR3 coding DNA: TGTGCCAGCAGGACCGGGGCCTCCGGCAATCAGCCCCAGCATTTT.